This entry concerns a single TCR beta chain. Its specificity is not known. The TRB libraries of cDNA were built by UMI-labeled 5' RACE. TCRdb re-called the 5' RACE reads and shows each CDR3 protein once, DNA omitted. The data show some 99,000 distinct CDR3 sequences, and the top ten clones hold 0.95% to 1.4%. The sample is drawn from a study of CXCR3-negative and CXCR3-positive naive CD8 T cells. The germline gives CDR1 SSHAT, CDR2 FNYEAQ (reference sequence). The CDR3 runs 13 residues. Whole-study results and caveats: After cryopreservation, CXCR3 expression dropped partially; most assays used fresh PBMCs. Greater hydrophobicity was found in TRB CDR3s of CXCR3-positive naive cells than of CXCR3-negative naive cells.

The sequenced material came from naive CXCR3+ CD8+ T cells from blood. Subset given: CD45RO-CCR7+CD27+CD95- naive CD8+ T cells expressing CXCR3 (TNR3+). This chain joins TRBV7-7 and TRBJ2-3; no DNA is available, so the TRBD2 call from TCRdb remains unchecked. The source is a human donor in good health. Some clones in this sample may be carry-over from other donors' samples. The CDR3 is CASSSLGSDTQYF.